A selection of T cell receptor beta chains follows, all from one sample in a study of immune evolution from preneoplasia to lung adenocarcinoma. The protocol was immunoSEQ multiplex PCR, while the TCRdb copy is restricted to in-frame clones and leaves out a portion. The sample carries 10,000 or so clones, roughly 83% recorded once. Sequenced material: FFPE minimally invasive lung adenocarcinoma tissue. These receptors originate from a donor at least 70 years old with lung adenocarcinoma. Both conserved end residues are part of each CDR3. D genes are given only for firm matches. Only part of the rows carry a size: once, few, many, or a class if the clone is expanded.

abundance	v_gene	len	d_gene	j_gene	CDR3aa	CDR3nt
once	TRBV6-6	13	NA	TRBJ1-2	CASSYDRNYGYTF	TGTGCCAGCAGTTACGACAGAAACTATGGCTACACCTTC
NA	TRBV18	17	NA	TRBJ2-1	CASSRERRGSSYNEQFF	TGTGCCAGCTCACGGGAAAGGCGGGGAAGCTCCTACAATGAGCAGTTCTTC
NA	TRBV19	15	TRBD1	TRBJ1-5	CASKPDRDPHQPQHF	TGTGCCAGTAAGCCGGACAGGGACCCCCATCAGCCCCAGCATTTT
NA	TRBV9	16	TRBD2	TRBJ2-1	CASSPQGAGDSNEQFF	TGTGCCAGCAGCCCTCAAGGAGCGGGAGACTCCAATGAGCAGTTCTTC
NA	TRBV4-1	14	TRBD1	TRBJ2-5	CASSDLRGLETQYF	TGCGCCAGCAGCGACCTCAGGGGGCTGGAGACCCAGTACTTC
NA	TRBV6-1	16	TRBD2	TRBJ2-7	CASSEEGRGLGYEQYF	TGTGCCAGCAGTGAAGAGGGGAGGGGACTAGGCTACGAGCAGTACTTC
few	TRBV6-4	18	TRBD1	TRBJ1-2	CASSPTVRDRDFNYGYTF	TGTGCCAGCAGTCCCACGGTAAGGGACAGGGACTTTAACTATGGCTACACCTTC
NA	TRBV7-8	17	NA	TRBJ2-7	CASSLVSSGALSYEQYF	TGTGCCAGCAGCTTAGTTAGTTCAGGGGCCCTCTCCTACGAGCAGTACTTC
NA	TRBV6-1	16	TRBD2	TRBJ2-1	CASSELLAGVYNEQFF	TGTGCCAGCAGTGAACTACTAGCGGGTGTTTACAATGAGCAGTTCTTC
NA	TRBV28	16	TRBD2	TRBJ2-2	CASRNQWTSNTGELFF	TGTGCCAGCAGGAACCAATGGACTAGCAATACCGGGGAGCTGTTTTTT
once	TRBV9	14	TRBD1	TRBJ1-1	CASSEQGAGTEAFF	TGTGCCAGCAGTGAACAGGGGGCGGGTACTGAAGCTTTCTTT
NA	TRBV7-2	15	NA	TRBJ2-5	CASSQLGGTQETQYF	TGTGCCAGCAGCCAACTCGGGGGAACCCAAGAGACCCAGTACTTC
NA	TRBV7-2	15	TRBD1	TRBJ2-5	CASSGTGGGGETQYF	TGTGCCAGCAGCGGCACAGGGGGAGGAGGAGAGACCCAGTACTTC
NA	TRBV7-9	15	TRBD1	TRBJ1-2	CASSLENRGFYGYTF	TGTGCCAGCAGCTTAGAAAACAGGGGGTTCTATGGCTACACCTTC
NA	TRBV6-5	13	NA	TRBJ1-1	CASSAAARDGAFF	TGTGCCAGCAGCGCCGCCGCCCGGGATGGAGCTTTCTTT
NA	TRBV6-6	13	TRBD1	TRBJ1-2	CASSFGTGYGYTF	TGTGCCAGCAGTTTCGGGACAGGGTATGGCTACACCTTC
NA	TRBV9	15	NA	TRBJ2-3	CASSVGAGNTDTQYF	TGTGCCAGCAGCGTAGGGGCAGGGAACACAGATACGCAGTATTTT
once	TRBV14	16	TRBD2	TRBJ2-7	CASSQDRSGRGYEQYF	TGTGCCAGCAGCCAAGATAGGAGCGGGAGAGGCTACGAGCAGTACTTC
NA	TRBV7-9	16	NA	TRBJ1-2	CASSHLRAGDIGGYTF	TGTGCCAGCAGCCACCTTCGGGCGGGGGACATCGGAGGCTACACCTTC
NA	TRBV6-6	15	NA	TRBJ2-5	CASSTSATYQETQYF	TGTGCCAGCAGTACCTCGGCTACGTACCAAGAGACCCAGTACTTC
few	TRBV27	12	NA	TRBJ2-2	CASSQNTGELFF	TGTGCCAGCAGTCAAAACACCGGGGAGCTGTTTTTT
NA	TRBV7-2	16	TRBD2	TRBJ2-1	CASSLEGTSGYNEQFF	TGTGCCAGCAGCTTAGAAGGGACTAGCGGATACAATGAGCAGTTCTTC
NA	TRBV18	16	TRBD2	TRBJ2-1	CASSPPTSGANNEQFF	TGTGCCAGCTCACCACCGACTAGCGGGGCCAACAATGAGCAGTTCTTC
NA	TRBV2	14	NA	TRBJ2-7	CASSAAHFSYEQYF	TGTGCCAGCAGTGCGGCCCACTTCTCCTACGAGCAGTACTTC
few	TRBV11-2	18	TRBD2	TRBJ2-2	CASSLARVGRASTGELFF	TGTGCCAGCAGCTTAGCCCGTGTTGGGAGGGCCTCCACCGGGGAGCTGTTTTTT
NA	TRBV28	14	NA	TRBJ2-7	CATHSGGLSYEQYF	TGTGCCACCCACAGTGGTGGGCTCTCCTACGAGCAGTACTTC
NA	TRBV28	12	NA	TRBJ1-2	CASRKESGGYTF	TGTGCCAGCAGAAAGGAGTCTGGGGGCTACACCTTC
NA	TRBV28	15	TRBD1	TRBJ2-1	CASSGQGSSYNEQFF	TGTGCCAGCAGTGGACAGGGGAGCTCCTACAATGAGCAGTTCTTC
NA	TRBV7-3	15	NA	TRBJ2-1	CASSLMGSSYNEQFF	TGTGCCAGCAGCTTAATGGGCAGCTCCTACAATGAGCAGTTCTTC
few	TRBV5-1	16	TRBD1	TRBJ2-2	CASSPWGQGYTGELFF	TGCGCCAGCAGCCCGTGGGGACAGGGTTACACCGGGGAGCTGTTTTTT
NA	TRBV28	14	TRBD1	TRBJ1-2	CASRSGQEGNGYTF	TGTGCCAGCAGGTCGGGACAGGAAGGAAATGGCTACACCTTC
NA	TRBV28	16	NA	TRBJ2-7	CASSRIRDPGSYEQYF	TGTGCCAGCAGTCGCATCCGGGACCCAGGGTCCTACGAGCAGTACTTC
NA	TRBV14	17	TRBD1	TRBJ1-3	CASSPLEGGLSGNTIYF	TGTGCCAGCAGCCCTCTGGAAGGGGGCCTCTCTGGAAACACCATATATTTT
NA	TRBV5-1	16	NA	TRBJ2-1	CASSAGGDGLYNEQFF	TGCGCCAGCAGCGCAGGTGGGGACGGACTATACAATGAGCAGTTCTTC
few	TRBV29-1	17	TRBD1	TRBJ2-1	CSVDYNGPGGSYNEQFF	TGCAGCGTTGATTATAATGGGCCAGGGGGTTCCTACAATGAGCAGTTCTTC
NA	TRBV13	15	NA	TRBJ1-6	CASSTRDGGNSPLHF	TGTGCCAGCAGCACCCGGGACGGGGGTAATTCACCCCTCCACTTT
NA	TRBV4-1	16	NA	TRBJ2-3	CASSPGRGIDTDTQYF	TGCGCCAGCAGCCCGGGGCGAGGGATCGACACAGATACGCAGTATTTT
NA	TRBV29-1	13	TRBD1	TRBJ1-2	CSAADRENYGYTF	TGCAGCGCTGCGGACAGGGAGAACTATGGCTACACCTTC
NA	TRBV29-1	13	NA	TRBJ1-4	CSVGGSANEKLFF	TGCAGCGTTGGGGGCTCAGCTAATGAAAAACTGTTTTTT
NA	TRBV7-9	12	NA	TRBJ2-1	CASSFQGNEQFF	TGTGCCAGCAGCTTTCAGGGGAATGAGCAGTTCTTC
NA	TRBV6-1	20	NA	TRBJ2-4	CASSEAGQARAELAKNIQYF	TGTGCCAGCAGTGAAGCAGGGCAAGCAAGAGCGGAACTAGCCAAAAACATTCAGTACTTC
NA	TRBV10-3	15	TRBD2	TRBJ2-7	CAISDRGRGTYEQYF	TGTGCCATCAGTGATCGCGGGAGAGGGACCTACGAGCAGTACTTC
NA	TRBV4-1	16	NA	TRBJ1-4	CASSLQGSRAGGKLFF	TGCGCCAGCAGCCTCCAAGGGTCCAGAGCCGGTGGAAAACTGTTTTTT
NA	TRBV28	15	NA	TRBJ1-5	CASSLLGYSNQPQHF	TGTGCCAGCAGTTTGTTGGGGTATAGCAATCAGCCCCAGCATTTT
NA	TRBV6-4	15	TRBD2	TRBJ2-1	CASSDLAGETDEQFF	TGTGCCAGCAGTGACTTAGCGGGAGAAACGGATGAGCAGTTCTTC
NA	TRBV30	15	NA	TRBJ1-1	CAWSLPPGQKDEAFF	TGTGCCTGGAGTCTACCACCAGGACAGAAGGATGAAGCTTTCTTT
NA	TRBV5-1	14	NA	TRBJ2-3	CASSLDIGAGTQYF	TGCGCCAGCAGCTTGGATATCGGGGCGGGTACGCAGTATTTT
NA	TRBV18	15	NA	TRBJ2-2	CASSPVHVNTGELFF	TGTGCCAGCTCACCAGTACATGTGAACACCGGGGAGCTGTTTTTT
NA	TRBV6-5	12	NA	TRBJ1-2	CASRVTGSGYTF	TGTGCCAGTAGAGTTACAGGGAGTGGCTACACCTTC
once	TRBV9	16	NA	TRBJ1-4	CASSVMAVATNEKLFF	TGTGCCAGCAGCGTAATGGCAGTTGCAACTAATGAAAAACTGTTTTTT
NA	TRBV29-1	15	TRBD2	TRBJ2-7	CSVDFGLAGDYEQYF	TGCAGCGTTGACTTCGGTCTAGCGGGGGACTACGAGCAGTACTTC
NA	TRBV20-1	11	NA	TRBJ2-7	CSAPISYEQYF	TGCAGTGCTCCCATTTCCTACGAGCAGTACTTC
NA	TRBV7-9	12	NA	TRBJ1-5	CASSLSNQPQHF	TGTGCCAGCAGCCTATCAAATCAGCCCCAGCATTTT
once	TRBV28	14	TRBD1	TRBJ2-7	CASRGTGGSYEQYF	TGTGCCAGCAGAGGGACAGGGGGCTCCTACGAGCAGTACTTC
NA	TRBV7-6	13	NA	TRBJ2-1	CASSRSGYNEQFF	TGTGCCAGCAGCCGCAGCGGCTACAATGAGCAGTTCTTC
NA	TRBV19	17	NA	TRBJ1-2	CASTPGGQRARGYGYTF	TGTGCCAGTACCCCCGGCGGGCAAAGGGCGCGCGGCTATGGCTACACCTTC
NA	TRBV18	16	NA	TRBJ2-7	CASSPPMGTGLYEQYF	TGTGCCAGCTCACCACCGATGGGGACTGGCCTCTACGAGCAGTACTTC
NA	TRBV5-1	14	TRBD2	TRBJ2-1	CASSHIKREDEQFF	TGCGCCAGCAGCCACATAAAGCGGGAGGATGAGCAGTTCTTC